This T cell receptor (beta chain) was recovered during a study of T cell responses to AZD1222 COVID-19 vaccine (dated by TCRdb to the early 2020s). At the level of the whole study: Because spike-specific TCR depth and breadth did not differ between the two schedules, AZD1222 recipients who got a second dose at roughly 4 weeks were pooled with those who got a second dose at roughly 12 weeks. Trial participants were enrolled by age into subgroups of 18-55, 56-69 and 70-plus years, and roughly 160, 29 and 62 TCR-sequenced participants, respectively, were included in these subgroups. TCR sequencing was performed for about 250 trial participants, of whom 207 were given two doses of AZD1222 and some 26 were given two doses of MenACWY control vaccine. What the research found in general, with its limitations: In the small 56-69-year group, the increase in depth fell short of significance, most likely because of low power. Conclusions about previously exposed vaccinees are limited, since just a handful of AZD1222 recipients were seropositive for SARS-CoV-2 at baseline. Because no samples from the day 14 peak response were available, repertoires could be characterized only after the peak T cell response. The whole spike protein was spanned by vaccine-associated CD4 TCRs, and dominant responses were seen in regions 160-218 and 743-854. Nearly half of unique spike-specific TCRs reportedly recognized epitopes outside regions mutated in the B.1.351 and B.1.1.7 variants. Most participants were white British and females outnumbered males, and the authors suggested that clonal diversity may have been underestimated. Spike-specific TCR breadth and depth rose significantly after two AZD1222 doses compared with day 0 and with MenACWY recipients.

In the case of this clone: The specificity of this receptor is unknown. No quality values exist for individual bases; no much larger clone is one base distant.

The sample's time point label is to be understood as: baseline before first vaccination. Samples from vaccinated people were obtained from the UK trials COV001 and COV002, which included a single-blind randomized controlled phase 2/3 trial of AZD1222 (ChAdOx1 nCoV-19) in healthy adults. For TCRbeta chain sequencing, PBMC samples from trial participants were taken at day 0 and at day 28 after the second dose. The CDR3 regions of human TCRbeta chains were subjected to immunosequencing. On the study's bioinformatics: TCRs in the repertoires were compared against a reference library of SARS-CoV-2-specific TCRs that had been generated with the MIRA antigen-specificity platform. Breadth was defined as the fraction of unique TCRs that were SARS-CoV-2-associated, and depth was defined as the fraction of total T cells that were SARS-CoV-2-associated. Using the MIRA data, every spike-specific TCR was mapped to the spike region that the TCR reacted to and assigned to either a CD4 or a CD8 class. Log10-transformed breadth and depth values were compared by one-way ANOVA with Sidak's multiple comparisons tests. TCRdb's version of the immuneACCESS table is confined to in-frame rearrangements and falls short of the full clone set. An unresolved V gene accounts for under half of the shortfall where checked; the remainder is of unknown origin. From that table come the V and J calls and clone size; the DNA was used to work out D and trimming. Within this sample are 110,000 to 150,000 clones, with 85% to 95% of them counted one time only. The ten largest account for over 8% of the sample.

This TCR derives from an adult in good health. The material was peripheral blood, obtained on day 0 of AZD1222 vaccination.

The DNA sequence reads TGTGCCAGCAGCTTCCAAGAGAACACTGAAGCTTTCTTT. Translated, this gives CASSFQENTEAFF. The chain uses TRBV7-3 and TRBJ1-1; the D gene cannot be named for sure. The CDR1 and CDR2 encoded by the germline V gene are SGHTA and FQGTGA. V is reduced by 3 bases and J by 1 base, leaving a spacing of 6 bases between them. The cysteine opens and the phenylalanine closes a CDR3 of 13 amino acids. Left in the record is the CDR3 DNA by itself, 39 bases read in frame from the first base.